The following is a TCR beta chain sequence with its context. The antigen remains undetermined. Semi-nested PCR with Nested Universal Primer A followed constant-region reverse priming of full-length variable regions. MiXCR, run by TCRdb on the 5' RACE reads, gives a single entry per CDR3 protein. The sample lists some 30,000 distinct CDR3 sequences, approximately 27% seen once, with around 4% in the top ten. Naive CD4+ cells had CD25+ Tregs removed. Germline V lookup: CDR1 MNHEY, CDR2 SMNVEV (reference sequence). The CDR3 length is 15 residues. V lost 2 bases and J 5 bases, leaving 15 bases between the germline ends. Overall study findings and caveats: Whole repertoires were not studied in the larger cohort, only one V-J beta rearrangement. Tumor Tregs overlapped most with tumor, then blood, naive CD4+ cells.

This TCR came from a female donor with breast cancer. Sequenced: naive CD4+ T cells sorted from a lymph node. As for subset: naive CD4+ T cells, CD4+CD45RA+CD25-. V and J are TRBV27 and TRBJ2-5; D possibly corresponds to TRBD2 (6 bases). The CDR3 is CASSLTRRGGETQYF. The CDR3 coding sequence is TGTGCCAGCAGTTTAACAAGGCGGGGCGGGGAGACCCAGTACTTC.